What follows describes a single TCR beta chain. What it binds is not known. The data stem from a study of OX40 agonist ivuxolimab in advanced cancers. About the research overall: As their treatment, patients were administered ivuxolimab, an agonistic anti-OX40 (CD134) antibody. Patients undergoing dose escalation presented with hepatocellular carcinoma, melanoma, renal cell or head and neck cancer. Study-wide points: Patients who responded partially at 0.1-3.0 mg/kg showed clonal expansion ranking among the lowest. Clones of CD4+ and CD8+ blood T cells grew by week 6 at doses of 0.1 to 3.0 mg/kg.

Deletions cut 11 bases from V and 1 base from J, with 11 bases between. Germline lookup yields CDR1 ENHRY and CDR2 SYGVKD. The CDR3 has 12 residues. Method: immunoSEQ multiplex PCR; TCRdb's copy keeps in-frame clones and lacks some. The sample carries 60,000 to 65,000 clones, 75% to 90% recorded once. The sequence was obtained from an adult with an advanced solid tumor such as melanoma, head and neck, liver or kidney cancer. The material sequenced was CD4+ or CD8+ T cells sorted from blood, taken in a trial of the OX40 agonist ivuxolimab. This chain joins TRBV10-3 and TRBJ1-1, with D tentatively TRBD1 (5 bases). CDR3 region: CASAGTNTEAFF. In DNA, the CDR3 is TGTGCCTCTGCAGGGACGAACACTGAAGCTTTCTTT.